Following are 8 T cell receptor beta chains from one sample sequenced in a study of blood T cell repertoires in COVID-19. Repertoires were generated with immunoSEQ multiplex PCR, while TCRdb's copy carries only in-frame clones and drops some. The repertoire holds some 83,000 clones, with about 76% as singletons. The sample was peripheral blood. The receptor source for this set is an older man with acute or convalescent COVID-19.

This sequence joins TRBV5-1 and TRBJ2-1; D gene uncertain. V shed 4 bases and J shed 5 bases, with 13 bases lying between them. The CDR3 length is 14 residues. Germline lookup yields CDR1 SGHRS and CDR2 YFSETQ. Written as DNA, the CDR3 is TGCGCCAGCAGCCCAACAGTCCTTCACAATGAGCAGTTCTTC. Residues: CASSPTVLHNEQFF.

This clone has more than one count but fewer than ten. The V gene is TRBV30, the J gene TRBJ2-2; maybe TRBD2 (6 bases). This CDR3 is 13 amino acids long. V was clipped by 0 bases and J by 7 bases, with 9 bases between them. Germline lookup yields CDR1 GTSNPN and CDR2 SVGIG (reference sequence). The CDR3 protein is CAWSVSGVGELFF. The CDR3 DNA reads as TGTGCCTGGAGTGTATCGGGAGTCGGGGAGCTGTTTTTT.

A note on this clone: Other DNA sequences in this sample translate to the same CDR3. This chain connects TRBV7-2 to TRBJ1-2, with TRBD1 matching over 7 bases. This CDR3 has 14 residues. Germline V gene sequence: CDR1 SGHTA, CDR2 FQGNSA. Trimming at V came to 5 bases and at J to 0 bases, leaving 3 bases not matched to a gene. CDR3 DNA sequence: TGTGCCAGCAGCCTCGGGACAGCTAACTATGGCTACACCTTC. This sequence encodes CASSLGTANYGYTF.

This chain uses TRBV5-1 with TRBJ2-2; TRBD1 aligns across 8 bases. Trimming at V came to 5 bases and at J to 4 bases, leaving 7 bases not matched to a gene. Looked up from germline, CDR1 is SGHRS and CDR2 is YFSETQ. The CDR3 is made up of 15 amino acids. In DNA form, the CDR3 reads TGCGCCAGCAGTCCTTTGACAGGGGCCACCGGGGAGCTGTTTTTT. This encodes CASSPLTGATGELFF.

This chain connects TRBV10-3 to TRBJ1-4; D is unresolved. This CDR3 is 14 amino acids long. CDR1 ENHRY and CDR2 SYGVKD come from the germline V gene. Trimming took 3 bases from V and 5 from J, leaving 10 bases between them. CDR3 sequence: CAISDTGMNEKLFF. CDR3 sequence (DNA): TGTGCCATCAGTGACACGGGAATGAATGAAAAACTGTTTTTT.

In this sample, this clone turned up once. The chain couples TRBV18 to TRBJ2-7, with 10 bases lining up with TRBD2. The germline CDR1 and CDR2 sequences are KGHSH and LQKENI. The CDR3 spans 13 residues. The trim removed 3 bases at V and 7 bases at J, leaving 3 bases unmatched. The CDR3 protein is CASSPTSGTEQYF. In nucleotides, the CDR3 is TGTGCCAGCTCACCCACTAGCGGGACGGAGCAGTACTTC.

This clone was seen a handful of times. The chain carries TRBV11-2 and TRBJ2-7, with D unresolved. The CDR3 is made up of 11 amino acids. Germline V gene lookup returns CDR1 SGHAT and CDR2 FQNNGV. Trimming left V 4 bases short and J 4 bases short, with 5 bases between. This chain's CDR3 is CASSYRYEQYF. CDR3 in DNA: TGTGCCAGCAGCTACAGATACGAGCAGTACTTC.

This sequence joins TRBV28 and TRBJ2-1; 10 nucleotides line up with TRBD1. With V trimmed by 6 bases and J by 5 bases, 10 bases remained unmatched. CDR1 is MDHEN, CDR2 SYDVKM, per germline. The CDR3 runs 16 residues. This chain's CDR3 is CASRDPGQGIHNEQFF. In nucleotides, the CDR3 is TGTGCCAGCAGGGATCCGGGACAGGGGATCCACAATGAGCAGTTCTTC.